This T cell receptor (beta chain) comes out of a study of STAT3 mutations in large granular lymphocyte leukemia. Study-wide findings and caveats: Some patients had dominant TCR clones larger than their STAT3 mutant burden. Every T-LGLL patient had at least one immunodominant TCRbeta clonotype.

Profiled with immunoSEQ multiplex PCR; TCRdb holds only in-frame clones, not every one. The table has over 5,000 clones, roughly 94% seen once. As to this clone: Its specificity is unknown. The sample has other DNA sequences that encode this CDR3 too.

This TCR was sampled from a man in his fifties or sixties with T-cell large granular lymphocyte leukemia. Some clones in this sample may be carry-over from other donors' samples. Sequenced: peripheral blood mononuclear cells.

The CDR3 DNA sequence: TGTGCCAGCAGTCCGGGGGGAGAGACCCAGTACTTC. Its protein product is CASSPGGETQYF. This chain joins TRBV27 and TRBJ2-5; TRBD2 matches at 7 bases. This CDR3 is built from 12 residues. Germline values: CDR1 MNHEY, CDR2 SMNVEV (reference sequence). V trimming: 5 bases; J trimming: 4 bases; junction bases outside the gene matches: 1.